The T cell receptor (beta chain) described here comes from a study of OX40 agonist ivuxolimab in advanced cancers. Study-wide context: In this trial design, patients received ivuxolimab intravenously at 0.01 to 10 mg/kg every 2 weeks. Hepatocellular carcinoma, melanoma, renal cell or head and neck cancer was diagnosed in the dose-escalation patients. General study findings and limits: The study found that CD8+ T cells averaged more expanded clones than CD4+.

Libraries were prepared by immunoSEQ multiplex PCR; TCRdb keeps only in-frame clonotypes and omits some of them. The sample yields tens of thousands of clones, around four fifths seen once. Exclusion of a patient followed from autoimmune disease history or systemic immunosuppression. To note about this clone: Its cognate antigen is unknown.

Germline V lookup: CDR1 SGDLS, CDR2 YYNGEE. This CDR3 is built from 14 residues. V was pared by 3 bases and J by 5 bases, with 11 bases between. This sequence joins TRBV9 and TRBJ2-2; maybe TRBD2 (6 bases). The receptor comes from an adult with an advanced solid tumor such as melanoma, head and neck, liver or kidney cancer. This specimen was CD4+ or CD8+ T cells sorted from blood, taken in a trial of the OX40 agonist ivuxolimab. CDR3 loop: CASSERAGTGELFF. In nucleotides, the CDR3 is TGTGCCAGCAGCGAGCGGGCAGGGACCGGGGAGCTGTTTTTT.